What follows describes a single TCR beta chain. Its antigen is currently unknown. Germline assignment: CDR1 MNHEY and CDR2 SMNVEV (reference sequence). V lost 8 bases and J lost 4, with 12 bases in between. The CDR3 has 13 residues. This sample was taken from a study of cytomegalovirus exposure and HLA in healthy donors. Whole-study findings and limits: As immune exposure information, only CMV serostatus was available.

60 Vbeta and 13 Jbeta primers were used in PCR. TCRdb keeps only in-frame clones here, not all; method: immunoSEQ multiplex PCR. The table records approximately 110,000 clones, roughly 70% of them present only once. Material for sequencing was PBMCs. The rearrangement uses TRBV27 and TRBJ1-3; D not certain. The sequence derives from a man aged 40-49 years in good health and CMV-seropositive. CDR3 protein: CASGTAEGNTIYF. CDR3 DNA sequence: TGTGCCAGCGGTACGGCGGAAGGAAACACCATATATTTT.